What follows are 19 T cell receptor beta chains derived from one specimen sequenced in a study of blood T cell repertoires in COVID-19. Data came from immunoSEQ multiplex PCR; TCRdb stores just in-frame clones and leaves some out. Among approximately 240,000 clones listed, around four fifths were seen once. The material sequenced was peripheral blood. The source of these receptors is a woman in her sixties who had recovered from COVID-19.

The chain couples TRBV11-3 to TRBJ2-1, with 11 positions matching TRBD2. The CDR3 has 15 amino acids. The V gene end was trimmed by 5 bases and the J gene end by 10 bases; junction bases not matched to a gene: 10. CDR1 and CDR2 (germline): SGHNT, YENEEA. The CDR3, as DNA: TGTGCCAGCAGCCCAACCGGGACTAGCGGCACCGAGCAGTTCTTC. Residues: CASSPTGTSGTEQFF.

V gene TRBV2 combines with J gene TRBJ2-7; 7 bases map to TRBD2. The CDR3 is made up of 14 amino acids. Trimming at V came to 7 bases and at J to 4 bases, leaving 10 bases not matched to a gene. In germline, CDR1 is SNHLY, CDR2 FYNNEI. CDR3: CASNNLGGSYEQYF. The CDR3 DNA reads TGTGCCAGCAATAATCTGGGGGGGTCTTACGAGCAGTACTTC.

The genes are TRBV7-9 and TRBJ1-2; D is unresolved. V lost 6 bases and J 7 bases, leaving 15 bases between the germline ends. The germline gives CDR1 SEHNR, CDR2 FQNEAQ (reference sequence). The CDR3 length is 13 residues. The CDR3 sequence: CASSLEAGSGYTF. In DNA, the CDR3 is TGTGCCAGCAGTCTGGAGGCGGGGAGTGGCTACACCTTC.

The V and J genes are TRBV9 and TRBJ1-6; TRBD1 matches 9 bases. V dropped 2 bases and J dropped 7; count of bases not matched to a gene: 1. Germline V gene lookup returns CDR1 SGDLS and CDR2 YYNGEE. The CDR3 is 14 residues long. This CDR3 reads CASSVDRGNSPLHF. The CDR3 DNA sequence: TGTGCCAGCAGCGTTGACAGGGGGAATTCACCCCTCCACTTT.

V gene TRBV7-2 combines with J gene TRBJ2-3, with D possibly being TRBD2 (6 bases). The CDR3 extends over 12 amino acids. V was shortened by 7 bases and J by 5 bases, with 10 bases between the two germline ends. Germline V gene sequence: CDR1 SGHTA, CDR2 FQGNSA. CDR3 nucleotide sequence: TGTGCCAGCACCCTGGGGGGAGATACGCAGTATTTT. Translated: CASTLGGDTQYF.

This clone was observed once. Here the CDR3 reads CASSPRTGLKEQYF. As DNA, the CDR3 is TGTGCCAGCAGCCCCCGGACAGGGTTAAAGGAGCAGTACTTC. The gene calls are TRBV27 and TRBJ2-7; TRBD1 matches 8 bases. This CDR3 contains 14 residues. From germline, CDR1 is MNHEY and CDR2 SMNVEV (reference sequence). V lost 6 bases to trimming and J lost 7 bases; unmatched junction nucleotides: 11.

The CDR3: CSASSPGNTIYF. CDR3 bases: TGCAGTGCTAGTAGCCCGGGAAACACCATATATTTT. The chain links TRBV20-1 to TRBJ1-3; the D is unclear. Trimming pared 3 bases from V and 4 bases from J, leaving 7 bases between. This CDR3 has 12 residues. Germline V CDR1 and CDR2: DFQATT, SNEGSKA (reference sequence).

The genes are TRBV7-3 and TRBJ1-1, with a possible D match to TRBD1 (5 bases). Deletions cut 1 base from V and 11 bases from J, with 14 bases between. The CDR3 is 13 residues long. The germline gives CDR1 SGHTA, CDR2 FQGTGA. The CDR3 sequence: CASSLRSRTRAFF. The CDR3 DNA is TGTGCCAGCAGCTTAAGGTCAAGGACACGGGCTTTCTTT. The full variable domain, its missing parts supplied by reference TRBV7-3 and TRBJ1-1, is GAGVSQTPSNKVTEKGKYVELRCDPISGHTALYWYRQSLGQGPEFLIYFQGTGAADDSGLPNDRFFAVRPEGSVSTLKIQRTERGDSAVYLCASSLRSRTRAFFGQGTRLTVV.

CDR3 bases: TGCACCAGCAGCCAAGGGGATAGCGGGGGGTTGGAGACCCAGTACTTC. Encoded protein: CTSSQGDSGGLETQYF. The chain employs TRBV1 and TRBJ2-5; the table's D call, TRBD2, was not checked against the DNA. TRBV1 is designated a pseudogene. The CDR3 is 16 residues long.

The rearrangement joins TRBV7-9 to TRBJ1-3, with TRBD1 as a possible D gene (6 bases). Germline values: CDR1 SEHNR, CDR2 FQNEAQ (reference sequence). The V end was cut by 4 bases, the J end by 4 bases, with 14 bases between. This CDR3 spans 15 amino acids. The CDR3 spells CASSYSQGTGNTIYF. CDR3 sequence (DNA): TGTGCCAGCAGCTACTCCCAGGGGACAGGAAACACCATATATTTT. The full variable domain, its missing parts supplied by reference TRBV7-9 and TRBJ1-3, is DTGVSQNPRHKITKRGQNVTFRCDPISEHNRLYWYRQTLGQGPEFLTYFQNEAQLEKSRLLSDRFSAERPKGSFSTLEIQRTEQGDSAMYLCASSYSQGTGNTIYFGEGSWLTVV.

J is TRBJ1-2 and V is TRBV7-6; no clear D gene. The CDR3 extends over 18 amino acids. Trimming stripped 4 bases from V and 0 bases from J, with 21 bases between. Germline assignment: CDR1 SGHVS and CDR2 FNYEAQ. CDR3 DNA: TGTGCCAGCAGCTCCCCCGGGAGGAGCCGGAAAGCTAACTATGGCTACACCTTC. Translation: CASSSPGRSRKANYGYTF.

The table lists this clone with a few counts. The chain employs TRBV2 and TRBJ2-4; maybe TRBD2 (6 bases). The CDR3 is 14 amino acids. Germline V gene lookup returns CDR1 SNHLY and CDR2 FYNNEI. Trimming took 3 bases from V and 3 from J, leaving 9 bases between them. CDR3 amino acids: CASSDSGVKNIQYF. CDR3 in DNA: TGTGCCAGCAGTGATTCGGGGGTCAAAAACATTCAGTACTTC.

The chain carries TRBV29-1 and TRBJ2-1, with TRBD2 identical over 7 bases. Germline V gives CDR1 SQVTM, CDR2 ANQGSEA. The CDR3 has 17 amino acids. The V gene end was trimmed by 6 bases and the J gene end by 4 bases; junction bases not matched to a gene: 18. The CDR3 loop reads CSVMIGGKAAFYNEQFF. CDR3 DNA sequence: TGCAGCGTCATGATCGGGGGGAAAGCGGCCTTTTACAATGAGCAGTTCTTC.

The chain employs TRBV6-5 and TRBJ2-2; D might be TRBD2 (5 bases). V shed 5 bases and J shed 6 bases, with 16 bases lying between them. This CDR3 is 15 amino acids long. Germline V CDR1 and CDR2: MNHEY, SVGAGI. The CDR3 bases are TGTGCCAGCAGTCCCCGGGAAGCATTCGCCGGGGAGCTGTTTTTT. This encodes CASSPREAFAGELFF.

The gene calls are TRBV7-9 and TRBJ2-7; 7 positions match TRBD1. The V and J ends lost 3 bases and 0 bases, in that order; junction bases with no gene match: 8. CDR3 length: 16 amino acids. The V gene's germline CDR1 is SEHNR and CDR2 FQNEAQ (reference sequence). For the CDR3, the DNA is TGTGCCAGCAGCTTGGGACAGCCCCTGATCTCCTACGAGCAGTACTTC. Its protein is CASSLGQPLISYEQYF.

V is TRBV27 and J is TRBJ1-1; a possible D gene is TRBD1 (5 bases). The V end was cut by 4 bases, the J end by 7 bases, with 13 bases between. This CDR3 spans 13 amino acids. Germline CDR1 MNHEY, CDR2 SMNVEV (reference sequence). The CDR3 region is CASSYGGNHEAFF. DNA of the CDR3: TGTGCCAGCAGTTACGGGGGGAACCATGAAGCTTTCTTT.

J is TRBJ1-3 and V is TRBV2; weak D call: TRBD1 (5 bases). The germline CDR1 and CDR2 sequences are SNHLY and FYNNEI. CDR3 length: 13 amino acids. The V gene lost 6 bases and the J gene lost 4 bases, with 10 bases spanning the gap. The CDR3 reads CASSRVFGNTIYF. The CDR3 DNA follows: TGTGCCAGCAGCAGGGTCTTCGGAAACACCATATATTTT. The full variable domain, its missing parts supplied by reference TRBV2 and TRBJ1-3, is EPEVTQTPSHQVTQMGQEVILRCVPISNHLYFYWYRQILGQKVEFLVSFYNNEISEKSEIFDDQFSVERPDGSNFTLKIRSTKLEDSAMYFCASSRVFGNTIYFGEGSWLTVV.

The CDR3 here is CASGRDRGYEQYF. The CDR3, as DNA: TGTGCCAGCGGCCGGGACAGGGGCTACGAGCAGTACTTC. The V call is TRBV6-5, the J call TRBJ2-7; 10 nucleotides match TRBD1. The CDR3 is 13 amino acids. Losses at the gene ends were 8 bases for V and 3 bases for J; bases not matched to a gene: 4. CDR1 is MNHEY, CDR2 SVGAGI, per germline.

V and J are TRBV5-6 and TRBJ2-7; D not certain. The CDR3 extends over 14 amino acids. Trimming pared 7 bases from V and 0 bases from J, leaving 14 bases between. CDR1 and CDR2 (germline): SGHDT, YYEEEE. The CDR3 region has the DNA TGTGCCAGCTCCCCCGAGGTTAACTCCTACGAGCAGTACTTC. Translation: CASSPEVNSYEQYF.